The 7 T cell receptor beta chains given below trace back to one sample, sequenced in a study of CD8 T cells in Susac syndrome. An amount of RNA that ranged from roughly 0.45 to 1 ug was reverse transcribed with random hexamers. TCRdb itself ran the immunoSEQ multiplex PCR reads through MiXCR, one entry per CDR3 protein. The sample contains some 100,000 distinct CDR3 sequences, 95% of which appear only once. Material: CD8+ T cells from PBMCs. Receptors originate from a human donor with Susac syndrome.

The V gene is TRBV27, the J gene TRBJ1-5, with D possibly TRBD1 on 5 matching bases. This CDR3 has 13 residues. Germline CDR1 and CDR2: MNHEY and SMNVEV (reference sequence). V dropped 1 base and J dropped 5 bases, with 6 bases sitting between them. The CDR3 protein is CASSLFRDQPQHF. The CDR3 DNA is TGTGCCAGCAGTTTATTCAGGGATCAGCCCCAGCATTTT.

This rearrangement joins TRBV5-1 to TRBJ2-1, with TRBD2 matching 9 bases. Germline V gives CDR1 SGHRS, CDR2 YFSETQ. The junction had 7 bases not matched to a gene; V was cut back by 6 bases and J by 3 bases. The CDR3 loop spans 15 amino acids. DNA for the CDR3: TGCGCCAGCACCCCTAGCGGGGCCCTCTACAATGAGCAGTTCTTC. Amino acids: CASTPSGALYNEQFF.

As DNA, the CDR3 is TGTGCCACCAGCAGAATGGAGCGGGGAGTGAATGAGCAGTTCTTC. The encoded protein is CATSRMERGVNEQFF. The chain employs TRBV15 and TRBJ2-1, with 7 bases lining up with TRBD2. Germline CDR1 reads LNHNV; CDR2 reads YYDKDF (reference sequence). After removal of 2 bases from V and 7 bases from J, the junction contained 8 bases not matched to a gene. The CDR3 length is 15 residues.

This chain connects TRBV28 to TRBJ2-3; D remains unclear. V lost 2 bases to trimming and J lost 2 bases, with 5 bases between them. Looked up from germline, CDR1 is MDHEN and CDR2 is SYDVKM. CDR3 length: 13 amino acids. The CDR3 nucleotides read TGTGCCAGCAGTTTAATGGACACAGATACGCAGTATTTT. Its translation is CASSLMDTDTQYF.

The rearrangement links TRBV7-9 to TRBJ2-7; TRBD2 matches at 8 bases. V shed 5 bases, J shed 3 bases, and the junction held 3 bases outside the gene matches. The CDR3 length is 13 residues. Germline V gene lookup returns CDR1 SEHNR and CDR2 FQNEAQ (reference sequence). The CDR3 sequence: CASSPGGDYEQYF. The DNA for the CDR3 is TGTGCCAGCAGCCCGGGGGGGGACTACGAGCAGTACTTC.

This chain uses TRBV29-1 with TRBJ1-2; D call uncertain. Trimming stripped 5 bases from V and 10 bases from J, with 17 bases between. This CDR3 has 12 residues. The V gene's germline CDR1 is SQVTM and CDR2 ANQGSEA. The CDR3 bases are TGCAGCGTTAGTTTCACGAGTACAGACTACACCTTC. This codes for CSVSFTSTDYTF. The full variable domain, with the rest looked up from reference TRBV29-1 and TRBJ1-2, is SAVISQKPSRDICQRGTSLTIQCQVDSQVTMMFWYRQQPGQSLTLIATANQGSEATYESGFVIDKFPISRPNLTFSTLTVSNMSPEDSSIYLCSVSFTSTDYTFGSGTRLTVV.

The rearrangement joins TRBV20-1 to TRBJ2-1; TRBD2 matches at 12 bases. CDR1 is DFQATT, CDR2 SNEGSKA, per germline (reference sequence). V dropped 6 bases and J dropped 8; count of bases not matched to a gene: 11. This CDR3 comprises 15 residues. CDR3 DNA: TGCAGTGCCCCCGCCTCTAGCGGGAGGGGCGATGAGCAGTTCTTC. Amino acid sequence: CSAPASSGRGDEQFF.